Shown below are 30 T cell receptor beta chains from a single sample sequenced in a study of T cells in Graves' hyperthyroidism and ophthalmopathy. Amplified TCR beta CDR3 regions derived from RNA transcripts. RT-PCR in the first round (using the HTBI primer set) targeted the TCR CDR3. TCRdb reprocessed the multiplex PCR reads via MiXCR and lists one record per CDR3 protein. This repertoire shows hundreds of thousands of distinct CDR3 sequences, roughly 23% found once; its top ten account for under 55%. The specimen was blood. The source is a woman aged 70-85 years with Graves' ophthalmopathy.

The chain uses TRBV5-1 and TRBJ2-3, with 10 bases lining up with TRBD1. CDR1 is SGHRS and CDR2 is YFSETQ in the germline V gene. Trimming took 6 bases from V and 5 from J; bases not matched to a gene: 12. CDR3 size: 16 residues. CDR3 region: CASTPDRGTEEDTQYF. CDR3 nucleotide sequence: TGCGCCAGCACACCGGACAGGGGGACAGAGGAAGATACGCAGTATTTT.

This clonotype has ten or more counts. The CDR3 coding sequence is TGTGCCAGCACCTTGCGACTGAACTATGGCTACACCTTC. Translating it yields CASTLRLNYGYTF. This rearrangement joins TRBV12-3 or TRBV12-4 to TRBJ1-2; no clear D. Trimming pared 7 bases from V and 2 bases from J, leaving 11 bases between. The CDR3 spans 13 residues.

This clonotype was seen a few times. A junction end diverges from the germline sequence, so it may reflect a read error. The chain combines TRBV28 with TRBJ2-2, with D tentatively TRBD2 (5 bases). CDR1 MDHEN and CDR2 SYDVKM come from the germline V gene. This CDR3 is 15 amino acids long. The CDR3 DNA reads TGTGCCAGCAGTCCCACCCCCGGGAACTCCGGGGAGCTGTTTTTT. It yields the protein CASSPTPGNSGELFF.

The V and J genes are TRBV5-1 and TRBJ2-5, with 7 bases identical to TRBD1. The ends lost 1 base at V and 0 bases at J; junction bases unmatched: 6. CDR3 length: 16 residues. CDR1 SGHRS and CDR2 YFSETQ come from the germline V gene. This chain's CDR3 is CASSLTGRGYQETQYF. As DNA, the CDR3 is TGCGCCAGCAGCTTGACAGGCAGGGGGTACCAAGAGACCCAGTACTTC.

This clonotype was found a few times. The chain recombines TRBV18 with TRBJ2-3, with D uncertain. Trimming stripped 4 bases from V and 4 bases from J, with 3 bases between. CDR1 and CDR2 (germline): KGHSH, LQKENI. The CDR3 loop spans 11 amino acids. The CDR3, as DNA: TGTGCCAGCTCACGATCAGATACGCAGTATTTT. It codes for CASSRSDTQYF.

This clonotype has only a few counts. This chain uses TRBV19 with TRBJ1-1; no firm D call. The germline V gene encodes CDR1 LNHDA and CDR2 SQIVND (reference sequence). V was clipped by 3 bases and J by 1 base, with 6 bases between them. This CDR3 contains 13 residues. As DNA, the CDR3 is TGTGCCAGTAGTATTTTATGGAACACTGAAGCTTTCTTT. Its protein is CASSILWNTEAFF.

The sample holds many counts of this clonotype. V usage is TRBV11-1 and J usage is TRBJ2-3; 7 bases fit TRBD1. The CDR3 loop spans 16 amino acids. Germline trimming cut 5 bases from V and 6 bases from J; bases unmatched to any gene: 14. Germline V CDR1 and CDR2: SGHAT, FQDESV (reference sequence). CDR3 sequence: CASSPLTSVRGDTQYF. The CDR3 coding sequence is TGTGCCAGCAGCCCTTTGACCAGCGTCAGGGGGGATACGCAGTATTTT.

The V and J genes are TRBV20-1 and TRBJ1-4; D ambiguous. The CDR3 is made up of 13 amino acids. Germline V gene lookup returns CDR1 DFQATT and CDR2 SNEGSKA (reference sequence). The V and J ends lost 3 bases and 5 bases respectively, with 10 bases between them. The CDR3 is CSASFGQNEKLFF. CDR3 nucleotides: TGCAGTGCTAGTTTTGGGCAGAATGAAAAACTGTTTTTT.

This clonotype was detected many times. The chain has TRBV12-3 or TRBV12-4 and TRBJ2-2; TRBD2 matches at 10 bases. V dropped 6 bases and J dropped 4; count of bases not matched to a gene: 11. The CDR3 extends over 17 amino acids. The CDR3 nucleotides read TGTGCCAGCAGCCCTATTTCTAGCGGGAGTGGCACCGGGGAGCTGTTTTTT. It encodes CASSPISSGSGTGELFF.

The chain couples TRBV7-2 to TRBJ2-1; D is possibly TRBD1 or TRBD2 (6 bases each). The CDR3 sequence is 14 residues long. V was clipped by 6 bases and J by 9 bases, with 18 bases between them. CDR1 and CDR2 (germline): SGHTA, FQGNSA. The CDR3 region has the DNA TGTGCCAGCAGTATCCCAGGGGACTGGACTGAGCAGTTCTTC. Protein product: CASSIPGDWTEQFF.

Ten or more counts support this clonotype. The gene calls are TRBV28 and TRBJ2-1; maybe TRBD1 (5 bases). Trimming took off 2 bases at V and 5 bases at J, with 13 bases between the two ends. The CDR3 runs 15 residues. CDR1 and CDR2 from the germline V gene are MDHEN and SYDVKM. CDR3 loop: CASSLSSGRHNEQFF. In DNA form, the CDR3 reads TGTGCCAGCAGTTTAAGTTCAGGGCGCCACAATGAGCAGTTCTTC.

The V call is TRBV28, the J call TRBJ2-7; 9 nucleotides line up with TRBD2. Germline loops: CDR1 MDHEN, CDR2 SYDVKM. The CDR3 is made up of 20 amino acids. The V segment lost 1 base and the J segment 0 bases; nucleotides outside the gene matches: 16. The CDR3 coding sequence is TGTGCCAGCAGTTTATTGAGGGGGAGGGCGACTAGCGGTAGCTCCTACGAGCAGTACTTC. This translates into CASSLLRGRATSGSSYEQYF.

The genes are TRBV2 and TRBJ1-3, with a possible D match to TRBD1 (6 bases). Germline V CDR1 and CDR2: SNHLY, FYNNEI. The CDR3 consists of 15 residues. Trimming removed 6 bases from V and 4 bases from J, with 16 bases in between. The CDR3 is CASSPSGAGGNTIYF. Here the CDR3 DNA reads TGTGCCAGCAGCCCCTCGGGGGCGGGGGGAAACACCATATATTTT.

The J gene is TRBJ1-2, the V gene TRBV14, with a weak D call TRBD1 (5 bases). Per germline, CDR1 SGHDN and CDR2 FVKESK. Trimming pared 4 bases from V and 7 bases from J, leaving 25 bases between. The CDR3 covers 17 residues. CDR3 in amino acids: CASSPYQGPQAPGGYTF. CDR3 DNA: TGTGCCAGCAGCCCTTATCAAGGCCCACAGGCCCCTGGTGGCTACACCTTC. The full variable domain, rest sourced from reference TRBV14 and TRBJ1-2, is EAGVTQFPSHSVIEKGQTVTLRCDPISGHDNLYWYRRVMGKEIKFLLHFVKESKQDESGMPNNRFLAERTGGTYSTLKVQPAELEDSGVYFCASSPYQGPQAPGGYTFGSGTRLTVV.

This clonotype was found once. The chain joins TRBV12-3 or TRBV12-4 to TRBJ1-1, with TRBD1 as a possible D gene (6 bases). Trimming removed 2 bases from V and 6 bases from J, with 13 bases in between. The CDR3 spans 14 residues. Here the CDR3 DNA reads TGTGCCAGCAGTTTATTTTGGGGGGCCGCTGAAGCTTTCTTT. Amino acids: CASSLFWGAAEAFF.

This clonotype was seen only a few times. This rearrangement joins TRBV3-1 to TRBJ2-1; D gene ambiguous. The CDR3 runs 14 residues. The V and J ends lost 2 bases and 0 bases respectively, with 5 bases between them. CDR1 LGHDT and CDR2 YNNKEL come from the germline V gene (reference sequence). For the CDR3, the DNA is TGTGCCAGCAGCCAACCTGGCTCCTACAATGAGCAGTTCTTC. It specifies CASSQPGSYNEQFF.

This clonotype was seen repeatedly, ten times or more. The chain carries TRBV11-3 and TRBJ2-7, with no clear D. The CDR3 has 14 residues. Germline CDR1 reads SGHNT; CDR2 reads YENEEA. Trimming pared 5 bases from V and 0 bases from J, leaving 11 bases between. CDR3 sequence reads: CASSPGRSSYEQYF. The CDR3 coding sequence is TGTGCCAGCAGCCCCGGGCGGAGCTCCTACGAGCAGTACTTC.

This clonotype came up many times. The chain combines TRBV28 with TRBJ2-7; 8 bases fit TRBD2. CDR3 length: 15 amino acids. The J segment lost 3 bases and the V segment lost 5 bases, leaving 9 bases of the junction unmatched. The V gene's germline CDR1 is MDHEN and CDR2 SYDVKM. CDR3 loop: CASSPWGSGSYEQYF. DNA for the CDR3: TGTGCCAGCAGTCCCTGGGGGAGCGGGAGCTACGAGCAGTACTTC.

About this clonotype itself: A junction end diverges from the germline sequence, so it may reflect a read error. The chain joins TRBV20-1 to TRBJ1-4, with TRBD1 matching over 8 bases. The CDR3 runs 12 residues. Germline V CDR1 and CDR2: DFQATT, SNEGSKA (reference sequence). The CDR3 DNA reads TGCAGCACGGGACAGGTTAATGAAGAACTGTTTTTT. Its translation is CSTGQVNEELFF.

CDR3 in amino acids: CATNRHSNTGELFF. DNA for the CDR3: TGTGCCACCAACAGACATTCGAACACCGGGGAGCTGTTTTTT. The chain carries TRBV24-1 and TRBJ2-2; no clear D. The CDR3 runs 14 residues. The V and J ends lost 8 bases and 0 bases respectively, with 9 bases between them. CDR1 and CDR2 from the germline V gene are KGHDR and SFDVKD.

This clonotype came up many times. The chain uses TRBV19 and TRBJ2-5, with D uncertain. The CDR3 totals 13 residues. The V end lost 4 bases, the J end lost 5 bases, and 11 bases lay between the germline ends. The germline V gene has CDR1 LNHDA and CDR2 SQIVND (reference sequence). The CDR3 reads CASSKFNGETQYF. In DNA form, the CDR3 reads TGTGCCAGTAGTAAGTTCAACGGGGAGACCCAGTACTTC. Together with reference TRBV19 and TRBJ2-5, the CDR3 gives the full variable domain: DGGITQSPKYLFRKEGQNVTLSCEQNLNHDAMYWYRQDPGQGLRLIYYSQIVNDFQKGDIAEGYSVSREKKESFPLTVTSAQKNPTAFYLCASSKFNGETQYFGPGTRLLVL.

The chain combines TRBV6-2 or TRBV6-3 with TRBJ1-1; TRBD1 matches at 7 bases. Trimming cost V 6 bases and J 8 bases; bases outside gene matches: 18. CDR3 size: 16 residues. Per germline, CDR1 MNHEY and CDR2 SVGEGT. DNA for the CDR3: TGTGCCAGCAGCCTTCGACCCCCCCGGGGCAGGGGGGAAGCTTTCTTT. Its translation is CASSLRPPRGRGEAFF.

V usage is TRBV3-1 and J usage is TRBJ1-4; TRBD1 is a possible D gene (5 bases). Germline lookup yields CDR1 LGHDT and CDR2 YNNKEL (reference sequence). V was shortened by 4 bases and J by 8 bases, with 11 bases between the two germline ends. There are 13 residues in the CDR3. This CDR3 is CASSPYRGEKLFF. DNA of the CDR3: TGTGCCAGCAGCCCTTATAGGGGAGAAAAACTGTTTTTT.

CDR3 protein: CASRRVGELFF. For the CDR3, the DNA is TGTGCCAGCAGGCGAGTGGGGGAGCTGTTTTTT. The chain links TRBV28 to TRBJ2-2; D remains unclear. Per the germline V gene, CDR1 is MDHEN and CDR2 is SYDVKM. This CDR3 is 11 amino acids long. Trimming took off 6 bases at V and 8 bases at J, with 7 bases between the two ends.

This clonotype was detected a few times. The chain couples TRBV12-3 or TRBV12-4 to TRBJ2-1; TRBD1 matches 10 bases. CDR3 size: 16 residues. V was pared by 6 bases and J by 2 bases, with 7 bases of the junction left unmatched. This chain's CDR3 is CASRPSTGGTYNEQFF. CDR3 sequence (DNA): TGTGCCAGCAGACCCTCGACAGGGGGCACCTACAATGAGCAGTTCTTC.

This clonotype was detected ten times or more. This chain uses TRBV2 with TRBJ2-7, with 7 bases lining up with TRBD2. Trimming removed 2 bases from V and 7 bases from J; junction bases left unmatched: 8. Germline CDR1 reads SNHLY; CDR2 reads FYNNEI. The CDR3 is 14 residues long. The CDR3 DNA is TGTGCCAGCAGTGAACTTGGCGGGAGCAGAGAGCAGTACTTC. It encodes CASSELGGSREQYF.

V gene TRBV10-2 combines with J gene TRBJ1-5; no definite D call. This CDR3 is built from 12 residues. The germline V gene encodes CDR1 WSHSY and CDR2 SAAADI. V was trimmed by 10 bases and J by 4 bases, leaving 11 bases between them. CDR3: CATSKGNQPQHF. CDR3 DNA: TGCGCCACCTCAAAGGGAAATCAGCCCCAGCATTTT.

The chain joins TRBV20-1 to TRBJ2-3; 9 bases fit TRBD2. Germline CDR1 is DFQATT and CDR2 is SNEGSKA (reference sequence). The CDR3 loop spans 14 amino acids. V lost 6 bases and J lost 4; bases outside the gene matches: 8. CDR3: CSAPPAGGPDTQYF. DNA of the CDR3: TGCAGTGCCCCCCCAGCGGGAGGCCCAGATACGCAGTATTTT.

This chain uses TRBV30 with TRBJ1-5; D might be TRBD1 (5 bases). V dropped 4 bases and J dropped 8 bases, with 15 bases sitting between them. Germline loops: CDR1 GTSNPN, CDR2 SVGIG (reference sequence). This CDR3 spans 13 amino acids. The CDR3 loop reads CAWTDTGEKPQHF. The DNA of the CDR3 is TGTGCCTGGACGGACACGGGGGAAAAGCCCCAGCATTTT.

In its sample, this clonotype was seen many times. The chain joins TRBV3-1 to TRBJ1-1; 7 nucleotides agree with TRBD1. CDR1 is LGHDT and CDR2 is YNNKEL in the germline V gene (reference sequence). The CDR3 totals 17 residues. V was clipped by 0 bases and J by 3 bases; unmatched bases: 10. The CDR3 coding sequence is TGTGCCAGCAGCCAAGATGGGACAGTGGTCACCCACACTGAAGCTTTCTTT. Encoded protein: CASSQDGTVVTHTEAFF.